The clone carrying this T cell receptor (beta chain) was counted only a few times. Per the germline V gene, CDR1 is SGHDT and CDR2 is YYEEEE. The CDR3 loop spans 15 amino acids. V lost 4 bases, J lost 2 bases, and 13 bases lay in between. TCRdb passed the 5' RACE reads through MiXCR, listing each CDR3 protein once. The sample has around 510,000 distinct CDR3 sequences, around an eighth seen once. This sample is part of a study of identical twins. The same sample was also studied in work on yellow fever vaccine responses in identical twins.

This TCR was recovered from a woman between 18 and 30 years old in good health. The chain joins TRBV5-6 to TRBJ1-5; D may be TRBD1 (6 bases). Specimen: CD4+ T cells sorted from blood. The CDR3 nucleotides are TGTGCCAGCAGCCAACAGGGTCGGGGCAATCAGCCCCAGCATTTT. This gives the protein CASSQQGRGNQPQHF.